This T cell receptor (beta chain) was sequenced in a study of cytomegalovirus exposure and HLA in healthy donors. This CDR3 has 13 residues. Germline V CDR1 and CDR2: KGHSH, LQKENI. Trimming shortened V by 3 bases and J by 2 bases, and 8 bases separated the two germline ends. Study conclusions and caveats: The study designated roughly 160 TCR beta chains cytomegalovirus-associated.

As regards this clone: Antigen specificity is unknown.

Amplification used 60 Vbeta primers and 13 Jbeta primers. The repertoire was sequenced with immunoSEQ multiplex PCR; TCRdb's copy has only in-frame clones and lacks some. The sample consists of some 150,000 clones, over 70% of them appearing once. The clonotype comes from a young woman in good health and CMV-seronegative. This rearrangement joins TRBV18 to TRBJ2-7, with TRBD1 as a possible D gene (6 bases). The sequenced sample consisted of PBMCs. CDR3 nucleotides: TGTGCCAGCTCACCCGACAGGACCTACGAGCAGTACTTC. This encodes CASSPDRTYEQYF. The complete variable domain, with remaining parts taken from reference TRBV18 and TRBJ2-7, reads NAGVMQNPRHLVRRRGQEARLRCSPMKGHSHVYWYRQLPEEGLKFMVYLQKENIIDESGMPKERFSAEFPKEGPSILRIQQVVRGDSAAYFCASSPDRTYEQYFGPGTRLTVT.